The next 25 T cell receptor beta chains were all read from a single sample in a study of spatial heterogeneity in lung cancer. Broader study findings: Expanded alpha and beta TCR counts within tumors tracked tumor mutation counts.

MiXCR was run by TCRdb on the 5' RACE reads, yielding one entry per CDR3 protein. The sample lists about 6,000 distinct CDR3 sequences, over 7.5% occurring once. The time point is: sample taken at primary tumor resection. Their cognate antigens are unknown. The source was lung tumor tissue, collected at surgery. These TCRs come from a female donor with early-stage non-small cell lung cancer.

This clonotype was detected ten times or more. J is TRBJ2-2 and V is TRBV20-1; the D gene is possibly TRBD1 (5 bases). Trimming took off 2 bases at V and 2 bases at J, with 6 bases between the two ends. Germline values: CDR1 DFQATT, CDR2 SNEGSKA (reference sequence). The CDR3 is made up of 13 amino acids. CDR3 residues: CSARQGNTGELFF. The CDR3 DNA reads TGCAGTGCTAGACAGGGCAACACCGGGGAGCTGTTTTTT.

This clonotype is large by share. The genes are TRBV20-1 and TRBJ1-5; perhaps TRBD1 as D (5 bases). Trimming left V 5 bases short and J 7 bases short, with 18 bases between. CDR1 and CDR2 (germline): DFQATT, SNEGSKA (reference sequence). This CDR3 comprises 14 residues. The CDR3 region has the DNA TGCAGTGCTGGGGGGTTTGGATCCACCCAGCCCCAGCATTTT. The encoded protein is CSAGGFGSTQPQHF.

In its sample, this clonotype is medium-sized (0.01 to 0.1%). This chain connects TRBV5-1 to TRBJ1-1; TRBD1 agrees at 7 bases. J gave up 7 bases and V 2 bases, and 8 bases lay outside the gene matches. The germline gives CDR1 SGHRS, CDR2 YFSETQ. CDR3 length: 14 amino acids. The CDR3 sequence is CASSFVAGGVEAFF. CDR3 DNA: TGCGCCAGCAGCTTTGTTGCAGGGGGAGTTGAAGCTTTCTTT.

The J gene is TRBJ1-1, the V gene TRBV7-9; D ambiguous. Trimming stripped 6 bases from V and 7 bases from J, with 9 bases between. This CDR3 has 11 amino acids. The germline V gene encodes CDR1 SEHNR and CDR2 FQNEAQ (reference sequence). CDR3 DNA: TGTGCCAGCAGACAGACACTTGAAGCTTTCTTT. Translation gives CASRQTLEAFF. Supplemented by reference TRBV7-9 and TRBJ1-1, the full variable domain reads DTGVSQNPRHKITKRGQNVTFRCDPISEHNRLYWYRQTLGQGPEFLTYFQNEAQLEKSRLLSDRFSAERPKGSFSTLEIQRTEQGDSAMYLCASRQTLEAFFGQGTRLTVV.

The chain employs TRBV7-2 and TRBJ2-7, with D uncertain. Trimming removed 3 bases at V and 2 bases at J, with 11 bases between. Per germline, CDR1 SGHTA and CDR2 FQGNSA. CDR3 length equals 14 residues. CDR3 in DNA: TGTGCCAGCAGCTTCTATAGGGCCGCCTACGAGCAGTACTTC. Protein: CASSFYRAAYEQYF.

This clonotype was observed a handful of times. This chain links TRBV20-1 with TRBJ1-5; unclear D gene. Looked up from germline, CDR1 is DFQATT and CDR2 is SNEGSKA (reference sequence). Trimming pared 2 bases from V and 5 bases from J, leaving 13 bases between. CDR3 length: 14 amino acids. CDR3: CSARRPGDHQPQHF. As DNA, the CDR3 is TGCAGTGCTAGAAGGCCAGGCGATCATCAGCCCCAGCATTTT.

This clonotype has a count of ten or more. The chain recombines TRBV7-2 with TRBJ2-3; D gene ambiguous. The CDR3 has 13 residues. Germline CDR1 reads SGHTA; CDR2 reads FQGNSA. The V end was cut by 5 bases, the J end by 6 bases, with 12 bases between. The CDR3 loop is CASSPYTGDTQYF. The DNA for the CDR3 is TGTGCCAGCAGCCCCTACACTGGGGATACGCAGTATTTT.

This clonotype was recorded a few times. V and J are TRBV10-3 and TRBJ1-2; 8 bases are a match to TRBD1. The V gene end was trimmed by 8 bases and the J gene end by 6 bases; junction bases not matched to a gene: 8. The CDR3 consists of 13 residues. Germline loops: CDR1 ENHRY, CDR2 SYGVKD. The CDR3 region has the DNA TGTGCCATCTCCGGACAGGGCAAGAATGGCTACACCTTC. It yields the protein CAISGQGKNGYTF.

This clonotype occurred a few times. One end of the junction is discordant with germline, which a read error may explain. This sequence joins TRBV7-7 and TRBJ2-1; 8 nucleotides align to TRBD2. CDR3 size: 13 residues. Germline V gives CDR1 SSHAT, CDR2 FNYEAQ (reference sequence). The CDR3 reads CASSLSGGAKQFF. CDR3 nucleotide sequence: TGTGCTAGCAGCTTAAGCGGGGGTGCCAAGCAGTTCTTC.

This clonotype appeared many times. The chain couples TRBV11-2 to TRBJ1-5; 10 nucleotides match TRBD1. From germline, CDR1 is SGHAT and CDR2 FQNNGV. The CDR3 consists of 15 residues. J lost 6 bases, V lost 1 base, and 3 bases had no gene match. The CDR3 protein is CASSLGQGAGQPQHF. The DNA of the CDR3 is TGTGCCAGCAGCTTAGGACAGGGGGCGGGTCAGCCCCAGCATTTT.

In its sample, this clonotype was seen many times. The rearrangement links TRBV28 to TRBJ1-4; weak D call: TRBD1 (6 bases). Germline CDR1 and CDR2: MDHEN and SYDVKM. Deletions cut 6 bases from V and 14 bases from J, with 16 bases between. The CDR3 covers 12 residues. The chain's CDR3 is CASSPGFRGLFF. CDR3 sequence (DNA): TGTGCCAGCAGCCCAGGGTTTAGGGGGCTGTTTTTT.

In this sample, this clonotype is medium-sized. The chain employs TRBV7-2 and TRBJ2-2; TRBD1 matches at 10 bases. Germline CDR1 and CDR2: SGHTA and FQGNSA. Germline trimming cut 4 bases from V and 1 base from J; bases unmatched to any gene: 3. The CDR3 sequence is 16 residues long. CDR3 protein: CASSSWTGGNTGELFF. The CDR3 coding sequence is TGTGCCAGCAGCTCGTGGACAGGGGGGAACACCGGGGAGCTGTTTTTT.

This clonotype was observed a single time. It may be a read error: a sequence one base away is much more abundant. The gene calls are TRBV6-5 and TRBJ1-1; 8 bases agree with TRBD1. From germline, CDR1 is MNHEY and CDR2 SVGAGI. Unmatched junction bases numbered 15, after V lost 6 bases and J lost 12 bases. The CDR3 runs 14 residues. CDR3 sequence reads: CASRRTGQGTGTFF. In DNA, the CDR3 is TGTGCCAGCAGGAGGACAGGGCAGGGGACTGGGACTTTCTTT.

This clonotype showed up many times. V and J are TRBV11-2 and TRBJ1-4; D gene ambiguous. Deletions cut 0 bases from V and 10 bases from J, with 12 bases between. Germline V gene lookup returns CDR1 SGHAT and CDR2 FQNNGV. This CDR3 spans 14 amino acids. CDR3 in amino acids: CASSLEAWMGKLFF. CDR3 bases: TGTGCCAGCAGCTTAGAGGCCTGGATGGGAAAACTGTTTTTT.

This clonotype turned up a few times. The CDR3 DNA is TGTGCCAGCAGCCCTAGACCGACCTCTGGGGCCAACGTCCTGACTTTC. Translating gives CASSPRPTSGANVLTF. The V gene is TRBV3-1, the J gene TRBJ2-6, with D hard to call. The CDR3 runs 16 residues. Trimming took 4 bases from V and 0 from J, leaving 10 bases between them. Germline V gene lookup returns CDR1 LGHDT and CDR2 YNNKEL (reference sequence). The variable domain in full, completed from reference TRBV3-1 and TRBJ2-6, reads DTAVSQTPKYLVTQMGNDKSIKCEQNLGHDTMYWYKQDSKKFLKIMFSYNNKELIINETVPNRFSPKSPDKAHLNLHINSLELGDSAVYFCASSPRPTSGANVLTFGAGSRLTVL.

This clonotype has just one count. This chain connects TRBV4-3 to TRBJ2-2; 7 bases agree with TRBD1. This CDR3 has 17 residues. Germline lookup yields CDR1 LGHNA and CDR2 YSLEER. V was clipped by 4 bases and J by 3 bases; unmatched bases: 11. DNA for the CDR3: TGCGCCAGCAGCCCAGGGACCGGGACAGCCGACACCGGGGAGCTGTTTTTT. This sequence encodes CASSPGTGTADTGELFF.

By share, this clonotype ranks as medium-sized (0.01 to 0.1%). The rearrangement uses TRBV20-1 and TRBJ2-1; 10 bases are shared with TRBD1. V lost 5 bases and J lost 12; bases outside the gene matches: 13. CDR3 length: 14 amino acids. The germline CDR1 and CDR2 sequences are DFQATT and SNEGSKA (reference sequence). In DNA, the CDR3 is TGCAGTGCTGTACCCGGGACAGGGGTAGCGGTGCAGTTCTTC. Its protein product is CSAVPGTGVAVQFF.

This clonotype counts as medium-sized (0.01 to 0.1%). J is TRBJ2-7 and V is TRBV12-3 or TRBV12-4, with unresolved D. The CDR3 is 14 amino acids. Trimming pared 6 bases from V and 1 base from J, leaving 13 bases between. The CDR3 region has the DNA TGTGCCAGCAGCCCACTTGGCCAGTCCTACGAGCAGTACTTC. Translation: CASSPLGQSYEQYF.

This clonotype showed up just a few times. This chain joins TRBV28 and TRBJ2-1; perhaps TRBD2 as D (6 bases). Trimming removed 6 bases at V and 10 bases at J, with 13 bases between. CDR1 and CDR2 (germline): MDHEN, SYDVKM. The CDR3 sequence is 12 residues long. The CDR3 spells CASRTPGREQFF. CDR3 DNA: TGTGCCAGCAGAACCCCAGGGAGGGAGCAGTTCTTC.

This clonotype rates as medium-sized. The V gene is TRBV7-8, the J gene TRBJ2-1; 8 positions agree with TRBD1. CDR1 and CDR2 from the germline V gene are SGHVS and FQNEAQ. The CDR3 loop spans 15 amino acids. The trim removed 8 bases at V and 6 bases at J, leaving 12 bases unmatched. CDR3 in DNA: TGTGCCAGCGAAACCGGGACAGGCAGTCTCAATGAGCAGTTCTTC. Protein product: CASETGTGSLNEQFF.

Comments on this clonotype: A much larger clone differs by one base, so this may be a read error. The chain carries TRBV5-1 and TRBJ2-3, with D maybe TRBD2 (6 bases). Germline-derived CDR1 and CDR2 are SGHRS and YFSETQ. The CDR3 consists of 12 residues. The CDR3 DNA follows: TGCGTCAGCAGCTTGGCTTGGGAGGCGCAGTATTTT. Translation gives CVSSLAWEAQYF.

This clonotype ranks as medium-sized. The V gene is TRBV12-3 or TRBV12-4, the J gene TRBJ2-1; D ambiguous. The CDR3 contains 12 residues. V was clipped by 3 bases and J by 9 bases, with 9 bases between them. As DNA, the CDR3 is TGTGCCAGCAGTTTCGGGCGTACTGAGCAGTTCTTC. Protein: CASSFGRTEQFF.

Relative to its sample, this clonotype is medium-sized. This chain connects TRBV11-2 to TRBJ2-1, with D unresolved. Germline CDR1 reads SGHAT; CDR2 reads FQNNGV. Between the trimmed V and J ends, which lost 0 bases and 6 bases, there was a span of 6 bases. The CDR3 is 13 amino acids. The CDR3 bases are TGTGCCAGCAGCTTAGACTGGGGCAATGAGCAGTTCTTC. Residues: CASSLDWGNEQFF.

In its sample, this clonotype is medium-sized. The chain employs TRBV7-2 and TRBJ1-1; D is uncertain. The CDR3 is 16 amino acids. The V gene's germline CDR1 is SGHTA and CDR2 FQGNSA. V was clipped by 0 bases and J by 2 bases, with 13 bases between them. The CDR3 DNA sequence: TGTGCCAGCAGCTTAGCGAGTAGTCCAGGAAACACTGAAGCTTTCTTT. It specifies CASSLASSPGNTEAFF.

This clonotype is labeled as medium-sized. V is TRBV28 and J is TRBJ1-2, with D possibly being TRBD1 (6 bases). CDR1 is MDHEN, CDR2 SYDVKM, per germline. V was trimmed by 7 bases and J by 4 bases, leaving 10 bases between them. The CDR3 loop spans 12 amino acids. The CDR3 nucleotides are TGTGCCAGCATCGGACAGCGCTATGGCTACACCTTC. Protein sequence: CASIGQRYGYTF.